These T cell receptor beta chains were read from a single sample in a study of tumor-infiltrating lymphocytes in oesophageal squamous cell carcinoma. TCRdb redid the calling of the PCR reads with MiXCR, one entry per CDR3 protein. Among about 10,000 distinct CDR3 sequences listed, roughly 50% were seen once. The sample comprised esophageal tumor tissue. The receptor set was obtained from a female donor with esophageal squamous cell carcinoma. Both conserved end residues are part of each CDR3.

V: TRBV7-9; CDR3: CASSLGSGSSYNSPLHF
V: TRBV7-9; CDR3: CASSLGSARMLTYEQYF
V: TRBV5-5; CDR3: CASSLAQGATYGYTF
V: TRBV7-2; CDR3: CASSLVHGGAPQETQYF
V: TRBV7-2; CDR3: CASSYSGTTQKQFF
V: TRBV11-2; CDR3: CASSSGQGHYEQYF
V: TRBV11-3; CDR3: CASSLRQVAGELFF
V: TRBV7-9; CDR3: CASSLDPASSYEQYF
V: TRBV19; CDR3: CASSGTLAGGTDTQYF
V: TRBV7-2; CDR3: CASSLTYEQFF
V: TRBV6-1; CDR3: CASRATVGEAFF
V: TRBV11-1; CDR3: CASSRGQEQYF
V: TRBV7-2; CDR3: CASSDTTGGNSPLHF
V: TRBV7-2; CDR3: CASSLVRANYGYTF
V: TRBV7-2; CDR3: CASLRSYSTDTQYF
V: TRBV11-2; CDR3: CASSLEGRSYEQYF
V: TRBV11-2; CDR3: CASTLGWTARETQYF
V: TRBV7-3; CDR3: CASSLIPLAEYNEQFF
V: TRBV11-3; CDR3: CASSIRTSGSSGANVLTF
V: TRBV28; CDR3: CASSEAGGQGRYGYTF
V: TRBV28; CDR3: CASSLRLAGAGNEQFF
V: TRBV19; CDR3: CASSIFGGSGSYEQFF
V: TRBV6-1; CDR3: CASSVEFRLAGTDTQYF
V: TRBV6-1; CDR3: CASSEALHLYEQYF
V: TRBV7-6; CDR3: CASSRSGASYNEQFF
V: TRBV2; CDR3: CASSGENSSEQFF
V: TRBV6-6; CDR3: CASSYSGGSYNEQFF
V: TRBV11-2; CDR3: CASRPTGVLAKNIQYF
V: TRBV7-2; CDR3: CASSTNPVTGHLGQFF
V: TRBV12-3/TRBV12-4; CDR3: CASSPQGGINEQFF
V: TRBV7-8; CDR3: CASSLVGGQGMGDEQFF
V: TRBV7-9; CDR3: CASSLVPGVGELFF
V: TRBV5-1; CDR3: CASAAANEQFF
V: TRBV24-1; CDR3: CATSPPQGYEQYF
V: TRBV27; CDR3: CASSLDVGTQYF
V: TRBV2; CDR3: CASSEGTASTDTQYF
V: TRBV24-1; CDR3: CATSDTRNLGLLNF
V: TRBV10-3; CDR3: CAISERGSAEDTQYF
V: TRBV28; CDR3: CASSRNQGTETQYF
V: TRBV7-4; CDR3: CASSLMEGPYNEQFF
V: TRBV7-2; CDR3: CASSARQGGSTDTQYF
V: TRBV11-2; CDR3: CASSSVGLAEAGSYNEQFF
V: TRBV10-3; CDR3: CASIGLARHTDTQYF
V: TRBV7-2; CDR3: CASSLTTPGDGSYNEQFF
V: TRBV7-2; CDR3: CASSLGPEMAQYF
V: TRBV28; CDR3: CASSLDPWGGDTDTQYF
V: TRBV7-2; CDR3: CASSPTWGGGYTF
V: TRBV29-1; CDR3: CSVEDLGKLFF
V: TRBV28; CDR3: CASRPPRTGTSGEGHNEQFF
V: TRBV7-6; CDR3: CASSQASSGGVYF
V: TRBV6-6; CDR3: CASSYEQQPQHF